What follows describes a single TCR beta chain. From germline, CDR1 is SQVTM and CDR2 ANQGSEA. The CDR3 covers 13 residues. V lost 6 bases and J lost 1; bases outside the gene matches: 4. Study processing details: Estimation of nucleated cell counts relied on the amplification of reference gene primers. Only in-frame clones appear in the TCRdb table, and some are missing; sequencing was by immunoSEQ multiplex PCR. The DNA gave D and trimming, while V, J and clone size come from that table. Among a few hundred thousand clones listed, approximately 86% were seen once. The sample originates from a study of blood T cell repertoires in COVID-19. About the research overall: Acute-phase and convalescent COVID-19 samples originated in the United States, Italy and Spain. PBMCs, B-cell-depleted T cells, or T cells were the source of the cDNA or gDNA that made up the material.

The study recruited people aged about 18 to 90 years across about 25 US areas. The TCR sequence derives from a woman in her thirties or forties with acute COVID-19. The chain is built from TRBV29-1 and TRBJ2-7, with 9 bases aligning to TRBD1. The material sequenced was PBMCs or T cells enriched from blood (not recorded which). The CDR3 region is CSVDGTGSYEQYF. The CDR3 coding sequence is TGCAGCGTCGACGGGACAGGGTCCTACGAGCAGTACTTC.